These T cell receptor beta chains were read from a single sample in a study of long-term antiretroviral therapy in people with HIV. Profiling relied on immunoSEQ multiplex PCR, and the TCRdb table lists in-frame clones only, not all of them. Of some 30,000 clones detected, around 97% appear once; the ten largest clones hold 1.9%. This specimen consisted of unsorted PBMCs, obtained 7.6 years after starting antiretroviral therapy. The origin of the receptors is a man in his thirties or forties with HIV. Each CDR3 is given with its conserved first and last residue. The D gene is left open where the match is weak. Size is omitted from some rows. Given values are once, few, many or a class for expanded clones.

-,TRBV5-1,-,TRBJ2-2,TGCGCCAGCAGCTTGGTCAGTCGGCTGGCCGGGGAGCTGTTTTTT,CASSLVSRLAGELFF
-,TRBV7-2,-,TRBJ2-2,TGTGCCAGCACTCAAGAGGGAGGAGTGAACACCGGGGAGCTGTTTTTT,CASTQEGGVNTGELFF
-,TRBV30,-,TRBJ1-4,TGTGCCTGGAGTGCGGGACGAGGGCGGTCAACTAATGAAAAACTGTTTTTT,CAWSAGRGRSTNEKLFF
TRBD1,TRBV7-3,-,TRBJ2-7,TGTGCCAGCATCCACGGGACAGGGGATTCCTACGAGCAGTACTTC,CASIHGTGDSYEQYF
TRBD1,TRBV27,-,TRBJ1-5,TGTGCCAGCAGTCTCGCGGGACAGGGCGGGGGCAATCAGCCCCAGCATTTT,CASSLAGQGGGNQPQHF
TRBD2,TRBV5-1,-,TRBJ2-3,TGCGCCAGCTGTCTCGCGGGGGGCACAGATACGCAGTATTTT,CASCLAGGTDTQYF
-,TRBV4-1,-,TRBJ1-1,TGCGCCAGCAGCCGACGATCTGGGCAGTACTACACTGAAGCTTTCTTT,CASSRRSGQYYTEAFF
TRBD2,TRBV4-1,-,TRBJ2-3,TGCGCCAGCTCGTCGAGACTAGCGCCGGGAGATACGCAGTATTTT,CASSSRLAPGDTQYF
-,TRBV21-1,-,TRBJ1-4,TGTGCCAGCAGCAAAGCGCTCGCGGGGGAGGTGAGGCCCCGGGGAAATGAAAAACTGTTTTTT,CASSKALAGEVRPRGNEKLFF
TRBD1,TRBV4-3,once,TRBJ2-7,TGCGCCAGCAGCCCTTGGGCAGGGGGCGAGCAGTACTTC,CASSPWAGGEQYF
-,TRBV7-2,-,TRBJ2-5,TGTGCCAGCAGCTTACTACTGAGGCCCAGGGAGACCCAGTACTTC,CASSLLLRPRETQYF
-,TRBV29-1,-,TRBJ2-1,TGCAGCGTAATACCCCCGAGGTACAATGAGCAGTTCTTC,CSVIPPRYNEQFF
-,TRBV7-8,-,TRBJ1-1,TGTGCCAGCAGCAATACAGGGAAAGCTTTCTTT,CASSNTGKAFF